This T cell receptor beta chain emerged from a study of vaccination and CD4 T cells after COVID-19 (dated by TCRdb to about 2022). About the full investigation: SARS-CoV-2 positivity had been established in the convalescent patients by nasal swab PCR, and mild disease was recorded in several of these patients and severe disease in one. The convalescent cohort included six males and four females, with two Hispanic individuals, seven Caucasians, two Asians and one multiracial person. Two doses of either the Pfizer-BioNTech BNT162b2 vaccine (n=8) or the Moderna mRNA-1273 vaccine (n=2) were administered to participants. Post-COVID blood samples were collected from convalescent patients a median of around 100 days after diagnosis, with a range of about 30 to 170 days. Post-vaccine blood samples were obtained a median of approximately 70 days after the second vaccine dose, with a range of about 12 to 241 days. The cultures were stimulated with overlapping spike peptide pools from SARS-CoV-2 and from the common cold coronaviruses HCoV-NL63, HCoV-OC43 and HCoV-229E. As controls, cultures received a CEFX viral epitope pool (the positive control), an HIV-1 Nef peptide pool (the negative control), or no peptide at all. In around ten COVID-19 convalescent patients and 4 infection-naive healthy vaccine recipients, the spike-specific CD4+ TCR repertoire before mRNA vaccination was compared with the repertoire after mRNA vaccination. Study-level results and caveats: In convalescent patients, nearly all vaccine-specific clones (304 of 307) were found to be mono-reactive for SARS-CoV-2 spike rather than cross-reactive with common cold coronaviruses. Among convalescent patients, a median about 86% of the SARS-CoV-2-reactive clones seen after vaccination appeared only after vaccination, which suggests priming specific to the vaccine. The median count of SARS-CoV-2-reactive clonotypes went up from around 20 after infection to roughly 38 after vaccination, although the change was not significant. The study included relatively few convalescent patients and did not analyze early timepoints after natural infection.

The V and J ends are trimmed by 4 bases and 2 bases, leaving 24 bases between them. Based on the germline V gene, the CDR1 and CDR2 sequences are SGHAT and FQNNGV. From its cysteine to its phenylalanine, the CDR3 spans 18 amino acids. Of all the DNA, just the CDR3 is kept, 54 bases in frame from base 1. The treatment or condition label, read with the paper, signifies: roughly 11-day PBMC culture with coronavirus spike peptide pools or control peptides (ViraFEST assay). The study used the ViraFEST assay, which expanded antigen-specific T cells with peptide pools and then identified expanded clonotypes by TCR sequencing. The convalescent patients' positive SARS-CoV-2 PCR tests were from March to December 2020, which was before the Alpha, Beta and Delta variants emerged in the United States. PBMCs were cultured at two million per well in IMDM supplemented with 5% human AB serum and 8.5 to 10 IU/ml IL-2, with about 9 ug/ml peptide pools added. Half of the culture medium was replaced with fresh IL-2-containing medium on days 3 and 7. After ten to eleven days of culture, CD4+ T cells were isolated by negative selection using the EasySep CD4+ T cell isolation kit. PBMCs were separated from whole blood using Ficoll-Paque Plus gradient centrifugation and then either used fresh or cryopreserved at -140C. Triplicate wells were generally used for each culture condition.

To prepare the library, PCR was applied. DNA from cultured CD4+ T cells was subjected to TCR sequencing with the Oncomine TCR Beta short-read assay at the Johns Hopkins FTIC core. The QIAamp micro DNA kit was used to extract genomic DNA from the cultured CD4+ T cells. Oncomine TCR Beta libraries made from cultured CD4+ T cells were pooled using unique dual indexes and sequenced on an Illumina iSeq 100. For the original study's pipeline: Non-productive sequences were filtered out, and CDR3s that did not start with C, did not end with F or W, or were shorter than 7 amino acids were discarded. Antigen-specific clonotypes were identified with the MANAFEST web application by comparing peptide-stimulated wells with reference and other culture wells. An FDR below 0.05, an odds ratio above 5, and a productive frequency above 0.1% in at least two of three replicate wells were required for clones to be considered positive. A clonotype counted as cross-reactive if it showed significant expansion both in the SARS-CoV-2 spike wells and in at least one common cold coronavirus spike condition. Levenshtein distances (stringdist) and unrooted phylogenetic trees (ape) in R version 3.6.1 were used to assess CDR3 homology. The raw public data were reprocessed by TCRdb itself: fastp quality trimming at Q25, MiXCR clonotype calling, in-frame beta chains only. Under each unique CDR3 protein, matching rows form one entry showing the most common genes and DNA. It is TCRdb's table, rather than the study itself, that gives the V and J calls and clone size. Counted in this sample were around 19,000 distinct CDR3 sequences; 52% of them appeared once. Clones ranked in the top ten supply 6.5% to 9% of the sample.

This clonotype was picked up a small number of times. The antigen it recognizes is unknown. The record has no base qualities; no much larger clone is one base away. Here the chain combines TRBV11-2 and TRBJ2-7, and perhaps TRBD2 as D gene, on 5 matching bases. This TCR derives from a human donor who had recovered from COVID-19. The sequencing sample was made of CD4+ T cells from blood, cultured in vitro. The CDR3: CASSSNPSGTLTPYEQYF. The DNA sequence is TGTGCCAGCAGCTCCAACCCCAGCGGCACCCTAACCCCCTACGAGCAGTACTTC.